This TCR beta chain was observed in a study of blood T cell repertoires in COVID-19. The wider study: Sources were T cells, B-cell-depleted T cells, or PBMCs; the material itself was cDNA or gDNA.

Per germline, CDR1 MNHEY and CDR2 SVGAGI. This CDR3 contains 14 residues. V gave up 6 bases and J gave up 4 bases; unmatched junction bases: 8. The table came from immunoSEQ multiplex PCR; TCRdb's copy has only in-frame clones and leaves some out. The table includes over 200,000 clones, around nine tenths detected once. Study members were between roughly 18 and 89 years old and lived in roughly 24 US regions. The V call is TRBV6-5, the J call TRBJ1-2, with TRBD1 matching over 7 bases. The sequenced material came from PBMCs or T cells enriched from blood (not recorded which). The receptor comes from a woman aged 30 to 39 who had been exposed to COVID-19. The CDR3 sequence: CASRTHRGAYGYTF. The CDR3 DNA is TGTGCCAGCAGAACCCACAGGGGAGCCTATGGCTACACCTTC.